Sequencing of this TCR beta chain was carried out in a study of T cell repertoires in cytomegalovirus infection. Overall study context: Evidence of both CMV infection and a matching HLA type came from public TCR beta signatures.

This clonotype was seen at least ten times. TCRdb analysed the reads with MiXCR anew, one entry per CDR3 protein. The sample includes about 490,000 distinct CDR3 sequences, roughly 29% seen only once; the top ten take less than 15%. The CDR3 extends over 15 amino acids. Germline V CDR1 and CDR2: SGHTA, FQGNSA. With V trimmed by 5 bases and J by 4 bases, 5 bases remained unmatched. The origin of this receptor is a human donor in good health (CMV status not recorded). Some clones in this sample may be carry-over from other donors' samples. Sequences were obtained from PBMCs. The V and J genes are TRBV7-2 and TRBJ2-1; 10 positions match TRBD2. The CDR3 nucleotides are TGTGCCAGCAGCCCCAGGACTAGCGGTTACAATGAGCAGTTCTTC. Its protein product is CASSPRTSGYNEQFF.